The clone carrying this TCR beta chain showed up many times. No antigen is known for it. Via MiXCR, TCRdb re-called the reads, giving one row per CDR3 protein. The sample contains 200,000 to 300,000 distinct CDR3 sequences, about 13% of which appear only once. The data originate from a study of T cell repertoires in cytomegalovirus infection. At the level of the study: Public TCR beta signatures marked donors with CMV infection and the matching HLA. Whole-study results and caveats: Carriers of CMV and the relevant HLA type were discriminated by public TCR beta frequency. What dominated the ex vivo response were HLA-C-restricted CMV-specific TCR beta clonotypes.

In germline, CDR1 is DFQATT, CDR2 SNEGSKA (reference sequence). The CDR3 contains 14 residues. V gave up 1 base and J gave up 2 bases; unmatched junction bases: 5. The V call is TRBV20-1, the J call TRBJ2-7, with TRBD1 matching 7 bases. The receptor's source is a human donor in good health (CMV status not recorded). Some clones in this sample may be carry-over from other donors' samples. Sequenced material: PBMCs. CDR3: CSARVRDRPYEQYF. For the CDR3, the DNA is TGCAGTGCTAGAGTCCGGGACAGACCCTACGAGCAGTACTTC.